The subject of this entry is one TCR beta chain. The source of the sample is a study of blood T cell repertoires in COVID-19. Study background: Samples taken during acute and convalescent COVID-19 were collected in the United States, Italy and Spain.

Per the authors' pipeline: The authors estimated nucleated cell counts from reference gene primer amplification. Assay: immunoSEQ multiplex PCR; the TCRdb copy retains only in-frame clones and omits some. V and J calls and clone size are given by that table; D and trimming were obtained from the DNA. The top ten hold approximately 2% of the sample, which has about 160,000 clones, under 95% seen once. The sample comprised peripheral blood. The clonotype was recovered from a man aged 18 to 29 with acute or convalescent COVID-19.

CDR3 sequence reads: CASSATLQDSGNTIYF. Here the CDR3 DNA reads TGTGCCAGCAGCGCTACCCTACAGGACTCTGGAAACACCATATATTTT. This sequence joins TRBV9 and TRBJ1-3, with a weak D call TRBD1 (5 bases). The CDR3 has 16 residues. With 3 bases removed from V and 0 bases from J, the gap between germline ends came to 13 bases. Germline CDR1 is SGDLS and CDR2 is YYNGEE.